The 21 T cell receptor beta chains listed next were all sequenced from one sample in a study of cytomegalovirus exposure and HLA in healthy donors. Generated by immunoSEQ multiplex PCR, the TCRdb table keeps only in-frame clones and is missing some. The sample includes around 34,000 clones, 85% to 95% of them seen just once. The material sequenced was PBMCs. These receptor sequences come from a man aged 18 to 29 in good health and CMV-seronegative.

The chain carries TRBV19 and TRBJ2-2, with D uncertain. Deletions cut 7 bases from V and 1 base from J, with 10 bases between. CDR3 size: 14 residues. Looked up from germline, CDR1 is LNHDA and CDR2 is SQIVND (reference sequence). The CDR3 coding sequence is TGTGCCAGTAAAAATTCCTTGAACACCGGGGAGCTGTTTTTT. Encoded protein: CASKNSLNTGELFF.

The CDR3 DNA is TGTGCCAGCAGCTTGGGTCCAGGAGGCTCCTACAATGAGCAGTTCTTC. Its protein is CASSLGPGGSYNEQFF. The chain carries TRBV5-4 and TRBJ2-1; D might be TRBD2 (5 bases). Germline CDR1 reads SGHNT; CDR2 reads YYREEE (reference sequence). The germline V and J ends were trimmed by 0 bases and 0 bases, with 10 bases remaining between them. CDR3 length equals 16 residues.

The V gene is TRBV5-1, the J gene TRBJ2-1; 10 bases are shared with TRBD2. V was pared by 3 bases and J by 15 bases, with 9 bases of the junction left unmatched. The CDR3 consists of 13 residues. CDR1 and CDR2 (germline): SGHRS, YFSETQ. This CDR3 reads CASSSQREGRRFF. Here the CDR3 DNA reads TGCGCCAGCAGCTCTCAGCGGGAGGGCCGTCGGTTCTTC.

This chain links TRBV11-2 with TRBJ2-3; 10 bases match TRBD2. The CDR3 is 16 residues long. With V trimmed by 5 bases and J by 5 bases, 10 bases remained unmatched. Germline V gene sequence: CDR1 SGHAT, CDR2 FQNNGV. The chain's CDR3 is CASSGGGSGRLDTQYF. For the CDR3, the DNA is TGTGCCAGCAGCGGCGGGGGTAGCGGGAGGTTAGATACGCAGTATTTT. The entire variable domain, with the rest obtained from reference TRBV11-2 and TRBJ2-3, is as follows: EAGVAQSPRYKIIEKRQSVAFWCNPISGHATLYWYQQILGQGPKLLIQFQNNGVVDDSQLPKDRFSAERLKGVDSTLKIQPAKLEDSAVYLCASSGGGSGRLDTQYFGPGTRLTVL.

Written as DNA, the CDR3 is TGTGCCAGCGGGGGACAGGGGAAGATAAACACCATATATTTT. Its translation: CASGGQGKINTIYF. The chain has TRBV25-1 and TRBJ1-3, with 10 bases aligning to TRBD1. Germline V gives CDR1 MGHDK, CDR2 SYGVNS. The CDR3 covers 14 residues. V was clipped by 8 bases and J by 6 bases; unmatched bases: 7.

The rearrangement links TRBV28 to TRBJ1-1; D is unclear. Trimming removed 5 bases from V and 4 bases from J, with 11 bases in between. Germline V lookup: CDR1 MDHEN, CDR2 SYDVKM. The CDR3 is made up of 13 amino acids. CDR3: CASSGLEGTEAFF. The DNA of the CDR3 is TGTGCCAGCAGTGGACTGGAAGGCACTGAAGCTTTCTTT.

The V gene is TRBV6-4, the J gene TRBJ2-1; the match to TRBD2 covers 15 bases. J was trimmed by 2 bases and V by 4 bases; bases with no gene match: 9. This CDR3 region has 19 residues. Germline CDR1 reads MRHNA; CDR2 reads SNTAGT. The CDR3 protein is CASSAEGLAGGGPYNEQFF. Here the CDR3 DNA reads TGTGCCAGCAGTGCGGAGGGACTAGCGGGAGGAGGGCCCTACAATGAGCAGTTCTTC.

The V call is TRBV10-2, the J call TRBJ2-2; the match to TRBD2 covers 10 bases. Losses at the gene ends were 4 bases for V and 5 bases for J; bases not matched to a gene: 4. This CDR3 is built from 15 residues. CDR1 is WSHSY and CDR2 is SAAADI in the germline V gene. CDR3 protein: CASSVSGRETGELFF. In DNA form, the CDR3 reads TGCGCCAGCAGTGTAAGCGGGAGGGAGACCGGGGAGCTGTTTTTT.

The V gene is TRBV14, the J gene TRBJ2-5, with 7 nucleotides matching TRBD2. CDR3 length equals 17 residues. Germline CDR1 and CDR2: SGHDN and FVKESK. V shed 1 base and J 2 bases; nucleotides not matched to a gene: 10. The CDR3 nucleotides are TGTGCCAGCAGCCAAGGGATGGTCTACGGGGGGCAAGAGACCCAGTACTTC. This sequence encodes CASSQGMVYGGQETQYF.

The sample holds one count of this clone. The V and J genes are TRBV5-4 and TRBJ2-2; TRBD2 is a possible D gene (5 bases). This CDR3 is 15 amino acids long. Germline CDR1 SGHNT, CDR2 YYREEE (reference sequence). The V end was cut by 2 bases, the J end by 4 bases, with 12 bases between. The CDR3: CASSFRAGPTGELFF. The CDR3 DNA reads TGTGCCAGCAGCTTTAGGGCGGGCCCCACCGGGGAGCTGTTTTTT.

The count of this clone is one. V gene TRBV9 combines with J gene TRBJ2-7, with 10 bases that match TRBD2. The V gene's germline CDR1 is SGDLS and CDR2 YYNGEE. Trimming took 4 bases from V and 4 from J; bases not matched to a gene: 8. There are 15 residues in the CDR3. The chain's CDR3 is CASSLRSGRSYEQYF. The DNA for the CDR3 is TGTGCCAGCAGCCTTCGTAGCGGGAGGTCTTACGAGCAGTACTTC.

V gene TRBV2 combines with J gene TRBJ2-7; D is undetermined. V lost 5 bases and J lost 2, with 4 bases in between. Germline V lookup: CDR1 SNHLY, CDR2 FYNNEI. The CDR3 is made up of 11 amino acids. In DNA, the CDR3 is TGTGCCAGCAGTTACACCTACGAGCAGTACTTC. Amino acids: CASSYTYEQYF.

In its sample, this clone was seen once. V gene TRBV10-3 combines with J gene TRBJ1-2, with a possible D match to TRBD1 (6 bases). The V end lost 5 bases, the J end lost 4 bases, and 17 bases lay between the germline ends. Germline CDR1 reads ENHRY; CDR2 reads SYGVKD. The CDR3 totals 15 residues. In DNA form, the CDR3 reads TGTGCCATCAGTCAACCAGGGGAGGGTATCTATGGCTACACCTTC. Translating gives CAISQPGEGIYGYTF.

The V call is TRBV6-7, the J call TRBJ1-3, with 7 bases fitting TRBD1. TRBV6-7 is an ORF for which the function is uncertain. V shed 4 bases and J 4 bases; nucleotides not matched to a gene: 4. This CDR3 is 14 amino acids long. The CDR3 sequence is CASSCEGAGNTIYF. Written as DNA, the CDR3 is TGTGCCAGCAGTTGCGAGGGGGCGGGAAACACCATATATTTT.

The chain carries TRBV6-1 and TRBJ2-5, with 11 bases aligning to TRBD1. The V segment lost 2 bases and the J segment 6 bases; nucleotides outside the gene matches: 5. Germline V gene data show CDR1 as MNHNS and CDR2 as SASEGT. The CDR3 runs to 15 residues. CDR3: CASSEPGTGGQTQYF. In nucleotides, the CDR3 is TGTGCCAGCAGTGAACCTGGGACAGGGGGGCAGACCCAGTACTTC.

The chain carries TRBV9 and TRBJ1-2, with 12 bases identical to TRBD1. The length of the CDR3 is 18 residues. V dropped 3 bases and J dropped 0; count of bases not matched to a gene: 9. Germline V gene lookup returns CDR1 SGDLS and CDR2 YYNGEE. For the CDR3, the DNA is TGTGCCAGCAGCGACTCAACGGGACAGGGGGCTACTAACTATGGCTACACCTTC. Its protein product is CASSDSTGQGATNYGYTF.

The chain carries TRBV7-9 and TRBJ2-1; maybe TRBD2 (5 bases). Trimming removed 5 bases from V and 0 bases from J, with 11 bases in between. CDR1 and CDR2 (germline): SEHNR, FQNEAQ (reference sequence). The CDR3 loop spans 15 amino acids. The CDR3, as DNA: TGTGCCAGCAGCCCCTTGGGAGTCTCCTACAATGAGCAGTTCTTC. Translating it yields CASSPLGVSYNEQFF.

CDR3 region: CASSFPGGVNYGYTF. CDR3 nucleotides: TGTGCCAGCAGCTTTCCCGGGGGGGTTAACTATGGCTACACCTTC. V gene TRBV7-2 combines with J gene TRBJ1-2; D may be TRBD1 (5 bases). V shed 3 bases and J shed 1 base, with 12 bases lying between them. The CDR3 contains 15 residues. From germline, CDR1 is SGHTA and CDR2 FQGNSA.

The chain is built from TRBV5-1 and TRBJ2-5; TRBD2 might be the D (5 bases). The CDR3 length is 13 residues. Germline CDR1 is SGHRS and CDR2 is YFSETQ. Trimming took 5 bases from V and 3 from J, leaving 11 bases between them. The CDR3 DNA reads as TGCGCCAGCAGGTCCGGGATGGAAGAGACCCAGTACTTC. This sequence encodes CASRSGMEETQYF.

The chain joins TRBV9 to TRBJ1-1; TRBD1 matches at 9 bases. The V gene end was trimmed by 4 bases and the J gene end by 8 bases; junction bases not matched to a gene: 6. Germline CDR1 is SGDLS and CDR2 is YYNGEE. The CDR3 is made up of 13 amino acids. CDR3 nucleotides: TGTGCCAGCAGCCCCACAGGGGGCATGGAAGCTTTCTTT. Its protein is CASSPTGGMEAFF.

The chain has TRBV19 and TRBJ2-5; 11 bases map to TRBD2. Germline-derived CDR1 and CDR2 are LNHDA and SQIVND (reference sequence). The CDR3 is 17 amino acids. Trimming at V came to 4 bases and at J to 5 bases, leaving 12 bases not matched to a gene. The CDR3 is CASSRWTSGPAGETQYF. As DNA, the CDR3 is TGTGCCAGTAGTAGATGGACTAGCGGGCCCGCTGGGGAGACCCAGTACTTC.